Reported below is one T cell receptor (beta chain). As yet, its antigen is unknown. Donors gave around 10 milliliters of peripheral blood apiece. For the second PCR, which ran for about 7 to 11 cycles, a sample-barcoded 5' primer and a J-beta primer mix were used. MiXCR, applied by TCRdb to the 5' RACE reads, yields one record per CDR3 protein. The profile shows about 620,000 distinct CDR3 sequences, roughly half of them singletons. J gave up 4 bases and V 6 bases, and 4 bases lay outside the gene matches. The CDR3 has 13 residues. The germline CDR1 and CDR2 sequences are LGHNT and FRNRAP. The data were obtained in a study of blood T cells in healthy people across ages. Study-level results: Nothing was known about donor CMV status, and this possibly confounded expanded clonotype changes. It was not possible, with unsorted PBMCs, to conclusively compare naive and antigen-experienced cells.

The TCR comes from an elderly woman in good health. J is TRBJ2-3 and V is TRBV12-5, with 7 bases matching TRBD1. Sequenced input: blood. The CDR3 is CASGWDSADTQYF. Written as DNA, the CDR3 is TGTGCTAGTGGCTGGGACAGCGCAGATACGCAGTATTTT.